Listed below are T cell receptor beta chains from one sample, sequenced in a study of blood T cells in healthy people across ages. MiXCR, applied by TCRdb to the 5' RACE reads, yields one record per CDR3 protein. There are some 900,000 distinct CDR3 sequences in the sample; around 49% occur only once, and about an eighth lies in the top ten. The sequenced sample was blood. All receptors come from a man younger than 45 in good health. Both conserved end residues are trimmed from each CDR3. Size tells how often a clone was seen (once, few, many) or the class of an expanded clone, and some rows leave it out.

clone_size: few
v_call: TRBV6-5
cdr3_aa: ASSYGGIPGSNEQF

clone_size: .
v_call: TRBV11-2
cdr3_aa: ASSLNRGDTGELF

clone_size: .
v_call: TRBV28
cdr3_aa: ASSFSSVPYNEQF

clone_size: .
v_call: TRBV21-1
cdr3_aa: ASSKPGDFDQPQH

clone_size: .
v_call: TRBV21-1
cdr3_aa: ASSCRDFGTEAF

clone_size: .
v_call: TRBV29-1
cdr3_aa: SVPSTRGVYNEQF

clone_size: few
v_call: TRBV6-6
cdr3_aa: ASSPPGESKY

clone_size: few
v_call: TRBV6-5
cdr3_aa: ASSAGQGNHEQY

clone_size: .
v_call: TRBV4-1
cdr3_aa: ASSQDSSGDQTQF

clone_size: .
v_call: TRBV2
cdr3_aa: ASSEPRGGYEQY

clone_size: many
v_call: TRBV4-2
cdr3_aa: ASSQSGGNEQF

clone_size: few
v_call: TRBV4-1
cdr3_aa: ASSQDEQRLAYNEQF

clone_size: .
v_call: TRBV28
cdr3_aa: ASSLEGHNTDTQY

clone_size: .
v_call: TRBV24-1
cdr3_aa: ATSDLRFPYEQY

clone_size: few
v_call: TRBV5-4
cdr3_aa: ASSLGGGGNSYEQY

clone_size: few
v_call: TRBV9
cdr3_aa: ASSVSSEERGDTYEQY

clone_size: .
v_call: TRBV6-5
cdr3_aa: ASSQDRGFLEQY

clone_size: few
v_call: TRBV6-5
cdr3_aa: ASSYSRGNYGYT

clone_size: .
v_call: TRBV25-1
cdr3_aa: ASSNPYNTEAF

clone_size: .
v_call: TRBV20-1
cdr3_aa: SARRGGWDEQF

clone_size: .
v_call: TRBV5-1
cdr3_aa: ASSLFSGGATDTQY

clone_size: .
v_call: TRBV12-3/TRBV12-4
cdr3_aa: ASSSVAANTEAF

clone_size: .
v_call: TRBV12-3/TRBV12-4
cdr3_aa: ASSGTVTDTQY

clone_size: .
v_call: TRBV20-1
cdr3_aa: SARVGQHPYEQF

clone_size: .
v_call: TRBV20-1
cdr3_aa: SAQTDSYGYT

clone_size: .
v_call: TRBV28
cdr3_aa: ASSLDRTLAKNIQY

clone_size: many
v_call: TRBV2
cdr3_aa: ASSEYSQQPQH

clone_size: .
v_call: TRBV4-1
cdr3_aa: ASSREPMVRAEEKLF

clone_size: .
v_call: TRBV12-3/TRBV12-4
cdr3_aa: ASTPQGSGNFSPLH

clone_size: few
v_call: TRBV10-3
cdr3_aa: AGQGQEDYEQY

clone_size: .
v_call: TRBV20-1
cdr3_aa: SAVPFVSEQY

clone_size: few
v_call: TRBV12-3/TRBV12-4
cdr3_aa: ASSLLAGNQPQH

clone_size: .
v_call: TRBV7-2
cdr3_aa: ASSFTSGGGEQF

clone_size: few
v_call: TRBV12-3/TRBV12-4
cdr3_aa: ASSSTSNTEAF

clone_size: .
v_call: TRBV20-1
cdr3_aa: SARGNRGVQY

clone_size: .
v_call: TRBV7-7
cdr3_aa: ASSLNGYNEQF

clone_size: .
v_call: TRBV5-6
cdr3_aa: ASSFLSEQY

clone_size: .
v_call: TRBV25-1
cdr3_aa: ASSESHWTPNEQF

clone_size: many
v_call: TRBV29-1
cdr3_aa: SVSRDTRTDTQY

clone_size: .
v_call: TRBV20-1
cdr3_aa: SASERGSFGREQF

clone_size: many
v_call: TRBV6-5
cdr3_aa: ASTRGQGVTDTQY

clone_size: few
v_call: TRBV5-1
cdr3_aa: ASSTQGGTSSYEQY

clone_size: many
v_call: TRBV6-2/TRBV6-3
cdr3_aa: ASRQLGGEQF